The 27 T cell receptor beta chains in this list originate from one sample, sequenced in a study of CD8+ T cells in alopecia areata. cDNA prepared by RNA extraction and subsequent reverse transcription served as the template for sequencing. Sequenced by immunoSEQ multiplex PCR; TCRdb stores in-frame clones only, minus some. The table records about 180,000 clones, 51% of them present only once. Specified treatment: oral pan-JAK inhibitor, 5-10 mg twice daily. Specimen: CD8+ T cells sorted from blood, collected between weeks 51 and 52, from a patient treated with tofacitinib. The receptors stem from a human donor with alopecia areata.

V is TRBV27 and J is TRBJ2-7; a possible D gene is TRBD1 (5 bases). The CDR3 is 14 residues long. V was trimmed by 5 bases and J by 2 bases, leaving 13 bases between them. Germline V gene lookup returns CDR1 MNHEY and CDR2 SMNVEV (reference sequence). The CDR3 protein is CASSPTGLTYEQYF. CDR3 bases: TGTGCCAGCAGTCCTACAGGCCTAACCTACGAGCAGTACTTC.

The V gene is TRBV7-2, the J gene TRBJ2-1; 8 bases line up with TRBD1. V lost 7 bases and J lost 6; bases outside the gene matches: 8. Germline V lookup: CDR1 SGHTA, CDR2 FQGNSA. The CDR3 contains 14 residues. The CDR3 spells CASKSGTGINEQFF. For the CDR3, the DNA is TGTGCCAGCAAATCCGGGACAGGTATCAATGAGCAGTTCTTC.

This clone appeared once. This chain links TRBV4-1 with TRBJ1-3; 8 positions agree with TRBD1. This CDR3 region has 15 residues. V shed 5 bases, J shed 4 bases, and the junction held 7 bases outside the gene matches. Germline CDR1 is MGHRA and CDR2 is YSYEKL. The CDR3 protein is CASSEIRGQGNTIYF. The CDR3 DNA reads as TGCGCCAGCAGCGAGATCAGGGGGCAAGGAAACACCATATATTTT.

The chain combines TRBV6-4 with TRBJ2-3; a possible D gene is TRBD2 (7 bases). This CDR3 comprises 16 residues. Germline V gene lookup returns CDR1 MRHNA and CDR2 SNTAGT. Between the trimmed V and J ends, which lost 0 bases and 2 bases, there was a span of 12 bases. CDR3 sequence (DNA): TGTGCCAGCAGTGACTCGAAGGGGGGGGCCACAGATACGCAGTATTTT. It specifies CASSDSKGGATDTQYF.

The table lists this clone with a few counts. This chain joins TRBV11-2 and TRBJ2-5, with D possibly being TRBD1 or TRBD2 (6 bases each). Germline loops: CDR1 SGHAT, CDR2 FQNNGV. Trimming shortened V by 0 bases and J by 5 bases, and 16 bases separated the two germline ends. The CDR3 totals 16 residues. DNA for the CDR3: TGTGCCAGCAGCTTAGAATGGCCGGGGGCGGGGGAGACCCAGTACTTC. It is translated as CASSLEWPGAGETQYF. Drawing the rest from reference TRBV11-2 and TRBJ2-5, the complete variable domain is EAGVAQSPRYKIIEKRQSVAFWCNPISGHATLYWYQQILGQGPKLLIQFQNNGVVDDSQLPKDRFSAERLKGVDSTLKIQPAKLEDSAVYLCASSLEWPGAGETQYFGPGTRLLVL.

This clone was observed a few times. Other nucleotide sequences from this sample produce the same CDR3. The chain combines TRBV13 with TRBJ1-5; D is possibly TRBD1 (5 bases). Germline loops: CDR1 PRHDT, CDR2 FYEKMQ (reference sequence). V lost 1 base, J lost 7 bases, and 8 bases lay in between. The CDR3 is 13 residues long. The CDR3 DNA sequence: TGTGCCAGCAGCTTAGAAGGGGACCAGCCCCAGCATTTT. Encoded protein: CASSLEGDQPQHF.

The rearrangement joins TRBV14 to TRBJ2-5; D is undetermined. CDR3 size: 14 residues. Trimming left V 3 bases short and J 5 bases short, with 13 bases between. The germline V gene has CDR1 SGHDN and CDR2 FVKESK. CDR3 nucleotide sequence: TGTGCCAGCAGCCAGGAGAGAGACTGGGAGACCCAGTACTTC. This gives the protein CASSQERDWETQYF.

V and J are TRBV30 and TRBJ2-3, with TRBD2 as a possible D gene (5 bases). Germline V CDR1 and CDR2: GTSNPN, SVGIG (reference sequence). Trimming took off 0 bases at V and 3 bases at J, with 10 bases between the two ends. The CDR3 has 14 residues. The CDR3 region has the DNA TGTGCCTGGAGTGTTCGGGGAGAAACAGATACGCAGTATTTT. The encoded protein is CAWSVRGETDTQYF.

The chain joins TRBV5-1 to TRBJ1-4, with D unresolved. The germline CDR1 and CDR2 sequences are SGHRS and YFSETQ. V dropped 0 bases and J dropped 4 bases, with 7 bases sitting between them. CDR3 size: 14 residues. The CDR3 region is CASSLVGINEKLFF. The CDR3 DNA follows: TGCGCCAGCAGCTTGGTAGGGATTAATGAAAAACTGTTTTTT.

The rearrangement uses TRBV6-1 and TRBJ2-7, with D perhaps TRBD1 (5 bases). From germline, CDR1 is MNHNS and CDR2 SASEGT. The CDR3 covers 13 residues. The ends were cut back, 10 bases at V and 0 bases at J, with 13 bases in the middle. The CDR3: CATDSLSSYEQYF. CDR3 nucleotides: TGTGCCACCGACAGCCTTAGCTCCTACGAGCAGTACTTC.

This clone turned up a few times. V gene TRBV6-6 combines with J gene TRBJ2-7, with 11 bases that match TRBD2. The CDR3 has 15 residues. V lost 7 bases and J lost 0; bases outside the gene matches: 5. Germline CDR1 and CDR2: MNHNY and SVGAGI (reference sequence). The chain's CDR3 is CASTLSGGDSYEQYF. The CDR3, as DNA: TGTGCCAGCACTCTTAGCGGGGGGGACTCCTACGAGCAGTACTTC.

The sample holds one count of this clone. The chain is built from TRBV6-5 and TRBJ2-7; D is possibly TRBD2 (6 bases). The CDR3 runs 14 residues. In germline, CDR1 is MNHEY, CDR2 SVGAGI. V gave up 4 bases and J gave up 0 bases, with 10 bases separating them. The CDR3 here is CASSSGRYSYEQYF. CDR3 coding DNA: TGTGCCAGCAGTTCCGGGAGATACTCCTACGAGCAGTACTTC.

The rearrangement uses TRBV2 and TRBJ2-3; unclear D gene. CDR1 SNHLY and CDR2 FYNNEI come from the germline V gene. The CDR3 extends over 13 amino acids. The ends were cut back, 6 bases at V and 0 bases at J, with 7 bases in the middle. CDR3 sequence (DNA): TGTGCCAGCAGCCCACCGAGCACAGATACGCAGTATTTT. This sequence encodes CASSPPSTDTQYF.

The chain recombines TRBV30 with TRBJ1-1; no clear D gene. The CDR3 extends over 19 amino acids. V shed 2 bases and J shed 1 base, with 26 bases lying between them. CDR1 is GTSNPN and CDR2 is SVGIG in the germline V gene (reference sequence). The CDR3 here is CAWSPPTLAQIERNTEAFF. Written as DNA, the CDR3 is TGTGCCTGGAGTCCTCCCACCCTGGCGCAAATCGAAAGGAACACTGAAGCTTTCTTT. Full variable domain (remainder filled in from reference TRBV30 and TRBJ1-1): SQTIHQWPATLVQPVGSPLSLECTVEGTSNPNLYWYRQAAGRGLQLLFYSVGIGQISSEVPQNLSASRPQDRQFILSSKKLLLSDSGFYLCAWSPPTLAQIERNTEAFFGQGTRLTVV.

This chain links TRBV18 with TRBJ1-5, with TRBD1 as a possible D gene (5 bases). V was shortened by 3 bases and J by 3 bases, with 9 bases between the two germline ends. Germline V gene lookup returns CDR1 KGHSH and CDR2 LQKENI. This CDR3 has 14 residues. The DNA of the CDR3 is TGTGCCAGCTCACCCGGGGGGGACAATCAGCCCCAGCATTTT. Amino acids: CASSPGGDNQPQHF. The full variable domain, its missing parts supplied by reference TRBV18 and TRBJ1-5, is NAGVMQNPRHLVRRRGQEARLRCSPMKGHSHVYWYRQLPEEGLKFMVYLQKENIIDESGMPKERFSAEFPKEGPSILRIQQVVRGDSAAYFCASSPGGDNQPQHFGDGTRLSIL.

This clone was seen only a few times. The sample holds other DNA sequences that translate to the same CDR3. This sequence joins TRBV18 and TRBJ2-7, with TRBD2 as a possible D gene (6 bases). V was trimmed by 3 bases and J by 5 bases, leaving 8 bases between them. This CDR3 contains 12 residues. Looked up from germline, CDR1 is KGHSH and CDR2 is LQKENI. CDR3 coding DNA: TGTGCCAGCTCACCGGGCGGGGACGAGCAGTACTTC. Translating it yields CASSPGGDEQYF.

The chain employs TRBV29-1 and TRBJ2-1; tentatively, D is TRBD1 (6 bases). Trimming shortened V by 1 base and J by 0 bases, and 7 bases separated the two germline ends. Germline V gene sequence: CDR1 SQVTM, CDR2 ANQGSEA. The CDR3 has 14 amino acids. CDR3 sequence reads: CSVEGGRSYNEQFF. CDR3 coding DNA: TGCAGCGTTGAAGGGGGGCGCTCCTACAATGAGCAGTTCTTC.

This chain links TRBV4-1 with TRBJ1-1, with a possible D match to TRBD1 (5 bases). The V end was cut by 4 bases, the J end by 4 bases, with 16 bases between. Germline loops: CDR1 MGHRA, CDR2 YSYEKL. This CDR3 is 15 amino acids long. The CDR3 DNA sequence: TGCGCCAGCAGCCGGAATCAAGGGGAAGGCACTGAAGCTTTCTTT. It is translated as CASSRNQGEGTEAFF.

This chain connects TRBV6-5 to TRBJ2-7; D not certain. Germline lookup yields CDR1 MNHEY and CDR2 SVGAGI. The CDR3 runs to 14 residues. Trimming pared 5 bases from V and 1 base from J, leaving 12 bases between. CDR3 protein: CASSPLDFSYEQYF. The DNA of the CDR3 is TGTGCCAGCAGTCCCCTCGACTTTTCCTACGAGCAGTACTTC.

This clone was seen only a few times. The V gene is TRBV29-1, the J gene TRBJ2-1; weak D call: TRBD2 (6 bases). CDR3 length: 15 residues. Germline V gene sequence: CDR1 SQVTM, CDR2 ANQGSEA. V was trimmed by 6 bases and J by 1 base, leaving 16 bases between them. The CDR3 loop is CSVPRVSGSYNEQFF. The CDR3, as DNA: TGCAGCGTCCCGAGGGTCAGCGGGTCCTACAATGAGCAGTTCTTC.

This clone was counted many times. The rearrangement joins TRBV2 to TRBJ2-1; 8 bases agree with TRBD2. CDR3 length equals 16 residues. Germline-derived CDR1 and CDR2 are SNHLY and FYNNEI. The trim removed 6 bases at V and 2 bases at J, leaving 9 bases unmatched. CDR3 protein: CASSDQAGAPYNEQFF. The CDR3 DNA reads as TGTGCCAGCAGCGACCAAGCGGGGGCCCCCTACAATGAGCAGTTCTTC.

In this sample, this clone turned up a few times. The J gene is TRBJ1-1, the V gene TRBV6-6, with D perhaps TRBD1 (5 bases). CDR1 MNHNY and CDR2 SVGAGI come from the germline V gene (reference sequence). V dropped 2 bases and J dropped 4 bases, with 8 bases sitting between them. The CDR3 loop spans 13 amino acids. CDR3 residues: CASSYGRGTEAFF. The CDR3 DNA reads as TGTGCCAGCAGTTACGGGAGGGGCACTGAAGCTTTCTTT.

The genes are TRBV30 and TRBJ2-5; D might be TRBD1 (5 bases). The CDR3 extends over 12 amino acids. Germline CDR1 reads GTSNPN; CDR2 reads SVGIG (reference sequence). The germline V and J ends were trimmed by 5 bases and 7 bases, with 14 bases remaining between them. CDR3: CAWDSLVGTQYF. For the CDR3, the DNA is TGTGCCTGGGACAGCCTGGTTGGGACCCAGTACTTC.

The chain couples TRBV29-1 to TRBJ1-2; D unresolved. CDR3 length equals 10 residues. Germline CDR1 reads SQVTM; CDR2 reads ANQGSEA. The ends were cut back, 3 bases at V and 8 bases at J, with 7 bases in the middle. CDR3 amino acids: CSVEQEGYTF. CDR3 in DNA: TGCAGCGTTGAGCAGGAAGGCTACACCTTC. Full variable domain (missing parts from reference TRBV29-1 and TRBJ1-2): SAVISQKPSRDICQRGTSLTIQCQVDSQVTMMFWYRQQPGQSLTLIATANQGSEATYESGFVIDKFPISRPNLTFSTLTVSNMSPEDSSIYLCSVEQEGYTFGSGTRLTVV.

This clone turned up a few times. V is TRBV29-1 and J is TRBJ1-2; possibly TRBD1 for D (5 bases). Trimming took off 3 bases at V and 3 bases at J, with 14 bases between the two ends. The CDR3 spans 14 residues. From germline, CDR1 is SQVTM and CDR2 ANQGSEA. Here the CDR3 DNA reads TGCAGCGTTGACGGGACCCTACAGGACTATGGCTACACCTTC. This encodes CSVDGTLQDYGYTF.

The chain has TRBV4-2 and TRBJ2-1, with D uncertain. The CDR3 loop spans 15 amino acids. Germline loops: CDR1 LGHNA, CDR2 YNFKEQ. Deletions cut 0 bases from V and 8 bases from J, with 14 bases between. The CDR3 sequence is CASSQDIPDEDEQFF. In nucleotides, the CDR3 is TGTGCCAGCAGCCAAGATATCCCCGACGAGGATGAGCAGTTCTTC.

This rearrangement joins TRBV10-3 to TRBJ2-5, with D possibly TRBD2 on 6 matching bases. Trimming stripped 11 bases from V and 4 bases from J, with 11 bases between. From germline, CDR1 is ENHRY and CDR2 SYGVKD. This CDR3 region has 11 residues. As DNA, the CDR3 is TGTGCCGGCGGGGATGCAGAGACCCAGTACTTC. As protein: CAGGDAETQYF.